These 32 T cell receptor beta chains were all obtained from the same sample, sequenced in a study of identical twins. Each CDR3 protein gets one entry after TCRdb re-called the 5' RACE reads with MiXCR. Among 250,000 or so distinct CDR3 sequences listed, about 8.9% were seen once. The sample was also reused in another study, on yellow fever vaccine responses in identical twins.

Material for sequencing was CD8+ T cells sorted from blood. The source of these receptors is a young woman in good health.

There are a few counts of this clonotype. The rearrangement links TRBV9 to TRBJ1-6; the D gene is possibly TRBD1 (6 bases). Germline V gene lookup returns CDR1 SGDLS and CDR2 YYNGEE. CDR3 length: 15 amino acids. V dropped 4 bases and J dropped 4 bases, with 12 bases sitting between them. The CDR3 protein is CASSPPTGYNSPLHF. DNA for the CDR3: TGTGCCAGCAGCCCCCCGACAGGTTATAATTCACCCCTCCACTTT. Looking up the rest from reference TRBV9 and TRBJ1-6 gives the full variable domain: DSGVTQTPKHLITATGQRVTLRCSPRSGDLSVYWYQQSLDQGLQFLIQYYNGEERAKGNILERFSAQQFPDLHSELNLSSLELGDSALYFCASSPPTGYNSPLHFGNGTRLTVT.

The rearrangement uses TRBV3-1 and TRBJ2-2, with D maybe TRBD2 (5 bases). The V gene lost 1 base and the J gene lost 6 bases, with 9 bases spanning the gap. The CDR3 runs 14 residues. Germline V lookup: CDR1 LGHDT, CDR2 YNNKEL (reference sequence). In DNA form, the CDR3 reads TGTGCCAGCAGCCAAGTTCTAGCTCCCGGGGAGCTGTTTTTT. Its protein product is CASSQVLAPGELFF.

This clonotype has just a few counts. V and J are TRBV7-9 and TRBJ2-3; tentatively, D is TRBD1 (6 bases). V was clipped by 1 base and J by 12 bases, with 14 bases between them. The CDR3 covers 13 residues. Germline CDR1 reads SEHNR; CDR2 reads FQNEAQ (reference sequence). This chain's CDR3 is CASSLDRTEAQYF. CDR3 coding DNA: TGTGCCAGCAGCTTAGATCGGACAGAGGCACAGTATTTT. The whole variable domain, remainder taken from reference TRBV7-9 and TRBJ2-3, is DTGVSQNPRHKITKRGQNVTFRCDPISEHNRLYWYRQTLGQGPEFLTYFQNEAQLEKSRLLSDRFSAERPKGSFSTLEIQRTEQGDSAMYLCASSLDRTEAQYFGPGTRLTVL.

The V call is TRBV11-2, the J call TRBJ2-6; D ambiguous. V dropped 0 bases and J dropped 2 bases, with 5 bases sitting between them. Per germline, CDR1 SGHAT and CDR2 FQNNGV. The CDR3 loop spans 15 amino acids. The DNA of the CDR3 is TGTGCCAGCAGCTTAGACGGGCCTGGGGCCAACGTCCTGACTTTC. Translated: CASSLDGPGANVLTF.

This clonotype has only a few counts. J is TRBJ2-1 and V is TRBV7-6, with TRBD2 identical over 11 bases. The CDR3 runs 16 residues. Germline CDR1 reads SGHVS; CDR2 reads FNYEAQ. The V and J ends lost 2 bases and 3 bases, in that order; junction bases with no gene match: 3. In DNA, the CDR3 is TGTGCCAGCAGCTTACCCCTAGCGGGAGGCTACAATGAGCAGTTCTTC. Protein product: CASSLPLAGGYNEQFF.

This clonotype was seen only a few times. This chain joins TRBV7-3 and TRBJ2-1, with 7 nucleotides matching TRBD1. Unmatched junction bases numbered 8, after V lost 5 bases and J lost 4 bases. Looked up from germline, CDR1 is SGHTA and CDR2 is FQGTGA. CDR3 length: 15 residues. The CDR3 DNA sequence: TGTGCCAGCAGCCAGTGGGACAGCGAGTACAATGAGCAGTTCTTC. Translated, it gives CASSQWDSEYNEQFF.

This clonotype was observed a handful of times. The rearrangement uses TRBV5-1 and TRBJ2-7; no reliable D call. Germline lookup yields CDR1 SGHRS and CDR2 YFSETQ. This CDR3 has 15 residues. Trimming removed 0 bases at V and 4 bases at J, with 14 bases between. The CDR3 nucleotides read TGCGCCAGCAGCTTGGGCCCCCCTCTTAGGTACGAGCAGTACTTC. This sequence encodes CASSLGPPLRYEQYF.

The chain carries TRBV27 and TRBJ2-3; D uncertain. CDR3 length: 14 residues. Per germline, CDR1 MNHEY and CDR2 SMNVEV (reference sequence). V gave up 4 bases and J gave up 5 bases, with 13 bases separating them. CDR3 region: CASSSPVRLDTQYF. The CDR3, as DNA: TGTGCCAGCAGTTCACCGGTTAGGCTAGATACGCAGTATTTT.

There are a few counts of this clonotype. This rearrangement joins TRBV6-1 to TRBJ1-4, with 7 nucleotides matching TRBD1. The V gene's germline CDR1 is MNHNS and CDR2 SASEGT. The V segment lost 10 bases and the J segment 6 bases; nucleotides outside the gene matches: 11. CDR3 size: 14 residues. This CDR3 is CATEEGGGDEKLFF. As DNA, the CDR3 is TGTGCCACCGAGGAAGGGGGCGGCGATGAAAAACTGTTTTTT.

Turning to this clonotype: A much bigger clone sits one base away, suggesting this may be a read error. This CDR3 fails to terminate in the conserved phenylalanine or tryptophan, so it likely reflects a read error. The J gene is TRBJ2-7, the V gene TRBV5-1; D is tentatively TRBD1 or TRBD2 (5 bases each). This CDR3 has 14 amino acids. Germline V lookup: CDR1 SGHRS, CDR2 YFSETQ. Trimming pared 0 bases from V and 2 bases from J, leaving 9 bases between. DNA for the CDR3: TGCGCCAGCAGCTTGGCTCAGGGAGCCTACGAGCAGTACCTC. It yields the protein CASSLAQGAYEQYL.

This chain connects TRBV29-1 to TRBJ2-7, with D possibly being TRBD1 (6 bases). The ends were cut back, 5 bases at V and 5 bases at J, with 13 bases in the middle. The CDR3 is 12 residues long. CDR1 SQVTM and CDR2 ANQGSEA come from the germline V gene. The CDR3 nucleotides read TGCAGCGTTCGAAGTCAGGGGAACGAGCAGTACTTC. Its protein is CSVRSQGNEQYF.

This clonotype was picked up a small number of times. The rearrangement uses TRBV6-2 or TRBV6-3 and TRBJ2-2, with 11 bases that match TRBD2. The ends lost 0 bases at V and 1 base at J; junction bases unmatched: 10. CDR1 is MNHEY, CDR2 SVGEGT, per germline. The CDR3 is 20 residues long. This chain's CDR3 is CASSYSYSGTSGGNTGELFF. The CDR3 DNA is TGTGCCAGCAGTTACTCATACTCCGGGACTAGCGGAGGGAACACCGGGGAGCTGTTTTTT.

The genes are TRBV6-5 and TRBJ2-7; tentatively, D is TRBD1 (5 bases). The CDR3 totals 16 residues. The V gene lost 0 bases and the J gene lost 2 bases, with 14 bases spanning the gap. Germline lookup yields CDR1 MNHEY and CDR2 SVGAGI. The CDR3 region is CASSYSQEALPYEQYF. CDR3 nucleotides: TGTGCCAGCAGTTACTCACAGGAAGCCCTACCCTACGAGCAGTACTTC.

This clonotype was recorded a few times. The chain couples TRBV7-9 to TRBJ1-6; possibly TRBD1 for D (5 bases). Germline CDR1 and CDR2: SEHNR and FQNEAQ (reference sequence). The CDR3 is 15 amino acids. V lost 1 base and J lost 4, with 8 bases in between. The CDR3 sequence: CASSLDPGYNSPLHF. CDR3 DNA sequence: TGTGCCAGCAGCTTAGATCCAGGGTATAATTCACCCCTCCACTTT.

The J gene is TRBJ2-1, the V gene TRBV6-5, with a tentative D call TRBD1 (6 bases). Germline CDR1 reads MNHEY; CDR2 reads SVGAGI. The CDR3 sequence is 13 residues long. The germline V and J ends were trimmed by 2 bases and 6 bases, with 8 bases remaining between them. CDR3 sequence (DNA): TGTGCCAGCAGTTACACGGACAGCAATGAGCAGTTCTTC. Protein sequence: CASSYTDSNEQFF.

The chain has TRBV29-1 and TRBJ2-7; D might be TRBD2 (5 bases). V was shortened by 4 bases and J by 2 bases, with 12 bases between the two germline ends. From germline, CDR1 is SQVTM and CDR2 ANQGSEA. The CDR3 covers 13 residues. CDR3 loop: CSVVEGVTYEQYF. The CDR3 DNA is TGCAGCGTTGTTGAGGGAGTGACCTACGAGCAGTACTTC.

CDR3 in DNA: TGCGCCAGCAGCTTGGTACAGGGATACTACGAGCAGTACTTC. It translates to CASSLVQGYYEQYF. The chain couples TRBV5-1 to TRBJ2-7; the D gene is possibly TRBD1 (6 bases). The CDR3 covers 14 residues. Germline lookup yields CDR1 SGHRS and CDR2 YFSETQ. V shed 0 bases and J shed 3 bases, with 10 bases lying between them.

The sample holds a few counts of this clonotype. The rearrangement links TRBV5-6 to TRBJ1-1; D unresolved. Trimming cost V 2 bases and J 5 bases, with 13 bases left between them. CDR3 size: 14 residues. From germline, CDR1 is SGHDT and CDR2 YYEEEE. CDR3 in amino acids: CASSFGSSGTEAFF. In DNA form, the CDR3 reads TGTGCCAGCAGCTTTGGGTCTTCGGGGACTGAAGCTTTCTTT.

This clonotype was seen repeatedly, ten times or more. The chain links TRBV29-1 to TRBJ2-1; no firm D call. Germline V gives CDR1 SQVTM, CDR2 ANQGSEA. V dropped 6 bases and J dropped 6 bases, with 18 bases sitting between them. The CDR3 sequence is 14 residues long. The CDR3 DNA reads TGCAGCGTACCCTACTCCTCCGTGGGCAATGAGCAGTTCTTC. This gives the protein CSVPYSSVGNEQFF.

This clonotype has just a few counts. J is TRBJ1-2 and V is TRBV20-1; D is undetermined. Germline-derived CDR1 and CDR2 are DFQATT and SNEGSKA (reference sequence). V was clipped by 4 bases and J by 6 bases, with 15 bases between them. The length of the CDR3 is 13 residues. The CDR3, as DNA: TGCAGTGCTAATCACTGGGCAGACGATGGCTACACCTTC. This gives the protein CSANHWADDGYTF.

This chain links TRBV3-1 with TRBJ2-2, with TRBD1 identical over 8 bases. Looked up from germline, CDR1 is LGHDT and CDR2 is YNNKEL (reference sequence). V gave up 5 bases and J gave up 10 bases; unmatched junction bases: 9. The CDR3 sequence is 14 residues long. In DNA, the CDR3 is TGTGCCAGCAGCAAATCCGGGACAGGAGAGGAGCTGTTTTTT. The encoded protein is CASSKSGTGEELFF.

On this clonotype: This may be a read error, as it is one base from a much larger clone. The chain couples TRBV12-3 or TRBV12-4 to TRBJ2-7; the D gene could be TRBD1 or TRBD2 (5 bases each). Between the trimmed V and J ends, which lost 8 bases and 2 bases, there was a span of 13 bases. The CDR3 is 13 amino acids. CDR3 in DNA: TGTGCCAGCCGCTCCCGGGGCACCTACGAGCAGTACTTC. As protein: CASRSRGTYEQYF.

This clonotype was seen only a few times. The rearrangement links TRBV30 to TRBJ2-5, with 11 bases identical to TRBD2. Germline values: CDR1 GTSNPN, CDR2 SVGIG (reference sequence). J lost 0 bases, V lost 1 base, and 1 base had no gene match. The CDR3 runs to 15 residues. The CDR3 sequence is CAWSASGGYQETQYF. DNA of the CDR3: TGTGCCTGGAGTGCTAGCGGGGGGTACCAAGAGACCCAGTACTTC.

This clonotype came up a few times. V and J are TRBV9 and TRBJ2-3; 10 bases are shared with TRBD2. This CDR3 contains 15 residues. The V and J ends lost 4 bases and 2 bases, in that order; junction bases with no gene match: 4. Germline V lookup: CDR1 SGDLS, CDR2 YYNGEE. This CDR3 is CASSPSGGNTDTQYF. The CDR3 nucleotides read TGTGCCAGCAGCCCTAGCGGGGGAAACACAGATACGCAGTATTTT. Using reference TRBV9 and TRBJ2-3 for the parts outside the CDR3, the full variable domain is DSGVTQTPKHLITATGQRVTLRCSPRSGDLSVYWYQQSLDQGLQFLIQYYNGEERAKGNILERFSAQQFPDLHSELNLSSLELGDSALYFCASSPSGGNTDTQYFGPGTRLTVL.

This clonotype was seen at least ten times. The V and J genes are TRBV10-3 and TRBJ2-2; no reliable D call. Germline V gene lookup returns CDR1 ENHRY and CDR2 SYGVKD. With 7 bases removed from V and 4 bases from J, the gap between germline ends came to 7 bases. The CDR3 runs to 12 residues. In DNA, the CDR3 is TGTGCCATCAAACAGAGCACCGGGGAGCTGTTTTTT. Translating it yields CAIKQSTGELFF.

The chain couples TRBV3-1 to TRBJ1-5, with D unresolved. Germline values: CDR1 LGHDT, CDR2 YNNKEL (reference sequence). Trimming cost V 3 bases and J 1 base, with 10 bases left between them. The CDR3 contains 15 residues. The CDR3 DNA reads TGTGCCAGCAGCCAGATTTCCAGGAGCAATCAGCCCCAGCATTTT. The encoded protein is CASSQISRSNQPQHF.

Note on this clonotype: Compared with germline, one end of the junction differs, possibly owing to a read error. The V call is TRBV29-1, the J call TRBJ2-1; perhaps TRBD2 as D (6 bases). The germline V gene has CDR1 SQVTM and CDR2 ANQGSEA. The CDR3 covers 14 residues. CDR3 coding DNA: TGCGGCGTTGAATCCGGGAGAGGGTACAATGAGCAGTTCTTC. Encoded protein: CGVESGRGYNEQFF.

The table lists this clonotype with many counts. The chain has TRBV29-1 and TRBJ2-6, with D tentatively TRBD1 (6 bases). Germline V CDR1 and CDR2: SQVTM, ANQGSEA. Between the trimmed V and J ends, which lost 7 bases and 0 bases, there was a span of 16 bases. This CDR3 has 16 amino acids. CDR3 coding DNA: TGCAGCGCCTGGGACACCCGGAGCTCTGGGGCCAACGTCCTGACTTTC. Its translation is CSAWDTRSSGANVLTF.

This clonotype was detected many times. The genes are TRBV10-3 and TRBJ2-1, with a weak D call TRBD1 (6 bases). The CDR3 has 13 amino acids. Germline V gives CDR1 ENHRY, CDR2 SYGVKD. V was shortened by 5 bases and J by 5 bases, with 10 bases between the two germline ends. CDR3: CAISLNRDNEQFF. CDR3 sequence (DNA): TGTGCCATCAGTCTAAACAGGGACAATGAGCAGTTCTTC.

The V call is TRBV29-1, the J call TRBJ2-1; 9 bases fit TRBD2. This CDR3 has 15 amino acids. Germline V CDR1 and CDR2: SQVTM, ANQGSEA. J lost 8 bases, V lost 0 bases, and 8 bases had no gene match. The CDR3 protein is CSVEERGGGSDEQFF. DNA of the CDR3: TGCAGCGTTGAAGAGCGGGGGGGCGGGTCTGATGAGCAGTTCTTC.

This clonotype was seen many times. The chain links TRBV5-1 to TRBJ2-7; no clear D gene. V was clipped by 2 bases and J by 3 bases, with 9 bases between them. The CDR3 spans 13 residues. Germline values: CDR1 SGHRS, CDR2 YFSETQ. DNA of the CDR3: TGCGCCAGCAGCTTCGGAGTGCTCTACGAGCAGTACTTC. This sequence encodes CASSFGVLYEQYF.

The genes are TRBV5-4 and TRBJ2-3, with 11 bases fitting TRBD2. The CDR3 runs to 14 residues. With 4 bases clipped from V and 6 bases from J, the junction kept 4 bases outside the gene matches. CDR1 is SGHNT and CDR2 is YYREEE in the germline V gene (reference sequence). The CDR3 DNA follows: TGTGCCAGCAGCAAGACTAGCGGGAAGGATACGCAGTATTTT. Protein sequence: CASSKTSGKDTQYF.